Listed below are T cell receptor beta chains from one sample, sequenced in a study of cytotoxic CD8 clonotypes in ibrutinib-treated CLL. The protocol was immunoSEQ multiplex PCR, while the TCRdb copy is restricted to in-frame clones and leaves out a portion. The sample has fewer than 200,000 clones, about 84% seen once. This specimen was PBMCs, taken after 24 months of ibrutinib treatment. The receptors derive from a human donor with chronic lymphocytic leukemia. Each CDR3 is given with its conserved first and last residue. D genes are given only for firm matches. Clone size, where shown, is once, few, many, or a class for clones that have expanded.

CDR3	DNA	V	size	D	J
CASSLAQFHEQYF	TGTGCCAGCAGCTTAGCTCAGTTCCACGAGCAGTACTTC	TRBV11-3	.	.	TRBJ2-7
CASSLGRNYGYTF	TGTGCCAGCAGTTTAGGCCGGAACTATGGCTACACCTTC	TRBV28	.	.	TRBJ1-2
CASSYSGRGNSPLHF	TGTGCCAGCAGTTACTCGGGACGGGGAAATTCACCCCTCCACTTT	TRBV6-5	.	.	TRBJ1-6
CASTQLAGGPGELFF	TGTGCCAGCACCCAACTAGCGGGAGGGCCGGGGGAGCTGTTTTTT	TRBV2	.	TRBD2	TRBJ2-2
CASGPRAAGPIDTQYF	TGTGCCAGCGGCCCTCGAGCGGCAGGGCCCATAGATACGCAGTATTTT	TRBV27	.	.	TRBJ2-3
CASKRHGTVDEQFF	TGTGCCAGCAAGCGGCACGGGACGGTGGACGAGCAGTTCTTC	TRBV7-3	.	.	TRBJ2-1
CASSSPTGTNGYTF	TGTGCCAGCAGTTCGCCGACAGGGACCAATGGCTACACCTTC	TRBV28	.	TRBD1	TRBJ1-2
CASSLRVFHNEQFF	TGTGCCAGTAGTTTAAGGGTCTTTCACAATGAGCAGTTCTTC	TRBV19	.	.	TRBJ2-1
CASSLRQGANYGYTF	TGTGCCAGCAGCTTACGACAGGGAGCTAACTATGGCTACACCTTC	TRBV7-2	.	TRBD1	TRBJ1-2
CASSLGRTMYGYTF	TGTGCCAGCAGTTTGGGCCGAACTATGTATGGCTACACCTTC	TRBV28	.	.	TRBJ1-2
CASSYGQGETGYTF	TGTGCCAGCAGCTATGGACAGGGGGAAACTGGCTACACCTTC	TRBV5-4	.	TRBD1	TRBJ1-2
CASGRVLGANTEAFF	TGTGCCAGCGGCAGGGTTCTCGGGGCGAACACTGAAGCTTTCTTT	TRBV2	.	.	TRBJ1-1
CASSYSFSTADYEQYF	TGTGCCAGCAGTTACTCTTTTTCTACGGCCGACTACGAGCAGTACTTC	TRBV6-5	once	.	TRBJ2-7
CASSTADRRQPQHF	TGTGCCAGTAGTACCGCGGACAGGCGTCAGCCCCAGCATTTT	TRBV19	.	TRBD1	TRBJ1-5
CASSLGRVQFF	TGTGCCAGCAGCTTGGGACGGGTGCAGTTCTTC	TRBV5-6	.	.	TRBJ2-1
CASSRQGANGEKLFF	TGTGCCAGCAGCAGACAGGGGGCTAACGGGGAAAAACTGTTTTTT	TRBV2	.	TRBD1	TRBJ1-4
CASSLGTSGGPYQETQYF	TGTGCCAGCAGCTTAGGGACTAGCGGGGGGCCGTACCAAGAGACCCAGTACTTC	TRBV7-6	.	TRBD2	TRBJ2-5
CASSHSIASSTDTQYF	TGCGCCAGCAGCCACAGCATCGCTTCTAGCACAGATACGCAGTATTTT	TRBV4-1	.	.	TRBJ2-3
CASTEAGSSYNEQFF	TGTGCCAGCACCGAAGCGGGAAGCTCCTACAATGAGCAGTTCTTC	TRBV6-6	.	TRBD2	TRBJ2-1
CASSPIMRMNTEAFF	TGTGCCAGCAGCCCCATCATGAGGATGAACACTGAAGCTTTCTTT	TRBV5-6	once	.	TRBJ1-1
CASIHSRGDTEAFF	TGTGCCAGCATCCATAGCAGGGGTGACACTGAAGCTTTCTTT	TRBV7-9	.	.	TRBJ1-1
CASSQPPFFGKYF	TGTGCCAGCAGTCAACCCCCTTTTTTCGGGAAGTACTTC	TRBV28	.	.	TRBJ2-7
CASSSDLFSGNTIYF	TGTGCCAGCAGCTCGGACCTCTTCTCTGGAAACACCATATATTTT	TRBV6-6	.	.	TRBJ1-3
CASSLDWRNEQFF	TGTGCCAGCAGCCTTGACTGGAGGAATGAGCAGTTCTTC	TRBV7-9	once	.	TRBJ2-1
CASSEVGNQPQHF	TGTGCCAGCAGCGAAGTAGGGAATCAGCCCCAGCATTTT	TRBV6-1	.	.	TRBJ1-5
CASSSRNTGELFF	TGTGCCAGCAGCTCCCGGAACACCGGGGAGCTGTTTTTT	TRBV11-2	once	.	TRBJ2-2
CASSSTGTGEGRDTQYF	TGTGCCAGCAGCTCAACCGGTACAGGGGAAGGTAGGGATACGCAGTATTTT	TRBV7-9	.	TRBD1	TRBJ2-3
CASKGTGSRYGYTF	TGTGCCAGCAAGGGGACAGGGAGTAGGTATGGCTACACCTTC	TRBV25-1	once	TRBD1	TRBJ1-2
CAISSRTASTNYGYTF	TGTGCCATCAGTTCGAGGACAGCAAGCACTAACTATGGCTACACCTTC	TRBV6-5	.	.	TRBJ1-2
CASSFKGAAGRTQHF	TGTGCCAGCAGCTTCAAGGGGGCCGCTGGACGGACCCAGCATTTT	TRBV5-6	.	TRBD1	TRBJ1-5
CASSMDRGSNEQFF	TGTGCCAGTAGTATGGATCGGGGTTCAAATGAGCAGTTCTTC	TRBV19	once	.	TRBJ2-1
CASSYGAASNQPQHF	TGTGCCAGCAGTTACGGAGCCGCGAGCAATCAGCCCCAGCATTTT	TRBV6-6	.	.	TRBJ1-5
CASSFLIRTSGNNEQFF	TGTGCCAGCAGCTTCCTCATCCGGACTAGCGGGAACAATGAGCAGTTCTTC	TRBV7-6	.	TRBD2	TRBJ2-1
CSARDGQGQYF	TGCAGTGCTAGAGATGGGCAGGGGCAGTACTTC	TRBV20-1	.	.	TRBJ2-7
CSVCKGENTEAFF	TGCAGCGTGTGTAAGGGGGAGAACACTGAAGCTTTCTTT	TRBV29-1	.	.	TRBJ1-1
CASSLGQGGRNEQFF	TGTGCCAGTAGCCTGGGACAGGGGGGTAGGAATGAGCAGTTCTTC	TRBV19	.	TRBD1	TRBJ2-1
CASSWDRVGEKLFF	TGTGCCAGCAGCTGGGACAGGGTCGGTGAAAAACTGTTTTTT	TRBV28	.	TRBD1	TRBJ1-4
CASSLTPSNYGYTF	TGTGCCAGCAGCTTAACTCCCAGCAACTATGGCTACACCTTC	TRBV7-2	.	.	TRBJ1-2
CASSRPSRDRPDTEAFF	TGTGCCAGCAGCCGCCCGAGCCGGGACAGGCCTGACACTGAAGCTTTCTTT	TRBV7-2	.	TRBD1	TRBJ1-1
CAWSAWTGGGQPQHF	TGTGCCTGGAGTGCGTGGACAGGGGGCGGGCAGCCCCAGCATTTT	TRBV30	.	TRBD1	TRBJ1-5
CASSFAGVGELFF	TGTGCCAGCAGCTTCGCGGGAGTCGGGGAGCTGTTTTTT	TRBV7-2	.	TRBD2	TRBJ2-2
CSVGLAGGPSAYNEQFF	TGCAGCGTAGGACTAGCGGGAGGGCCTTCCGCCTACAATGAGCAGTTCTTC	TRBV29-1	.	TRBD2	TRBJ2-1
CASSLTPENGYTF	TGTGCCAGCAGCTTAACCCCAGAGAATGGCTACACCTTC	TRBV7-3	few	.	TRBJ1-2
CASSKKSQSLTGATNTGELFF	TGCGCCAGCAGCAAAAAGAGTCAAAGTCTAACGGGGGCTACGAACACCGGGGAGCTGTTTTTT	TRBV5-1	.	.	TRBJ2-2
CASSLIWADTQYF	TGTGCCAGCAGCTTAATCTGGGCAGATACGCAGTATTTT	TRBV7-2	.	.	TRBJ2-3
CASQSWTAFNEKLFF	TGTGCCAGCCAATCTTGGACAGCCTTTAATGAAAAACTGTTTTTT	TRBV28	.	.	TRBJ1-4
CASSLTGLKGVTEAFF	TGTGCCAGCAGCTTGACAGGGCTTAAGGGGGTCACTGAAGCTTTCTTT	TRBV5-4	.	.	TRBJ1-1
CAWSVLPGTSGNTIYF	TGTGCCTGGAGTGTATTACCAGGCACCTCTGGAAACACCATATATTTT	TRBV30	.	.	TRBJ1-3
CASSRSSGISTDTQYF	TGTGCCAGCAGCCGATCTAGCGGAATTAGCACAGATACGCAGTATTTT	TRBV7-2	.	TRBD2	TRBJ2-3
CASSLTGTQYF	TGCGCCAGCAGCTTGACAGGGACGCAGTATTTT	TRBV5-1	.	.	TRBJ2-3
CASSVAAAPWAEAFF	TGTGCCAGCAGCGTAGCGGCAGCCCCCTGGGCTGAAGCTTTCTTT	TRBV9	.	.	TRBJ1-1
CASSVEGFVKNTIYF	TGTGCCAGCAGTGTTGAAGGCTTCGTCAAAAACACCATATATTTT	TRBV2	.	.	TRBJ1-3
CASSKGPPLMRKNEQFF	TGTGCCAGCAGCAAAGGGCCCCCTTTGATGCGGAAAAATGAGCAGTTCTTC	TRBV21-1	.	.	TRBJ2-1
CASSHGDTYNEQFF	TGCGCCAGCAGCCACGGGGACACCTACAATGAGCAGTTCTTC	TRBV4-3	few	.	TRBJ2-1